Following are 6 T cell receptor beta chains from one sample sequenced in a study of blood T cell repertoires in COVID-19. Libraries were prepared by immunoSEQ multiplex PCR; TCRdb keeps only in-frame clonotypes and omits some of them. The sample shows some 180,000 clones, approximately 85% of them seen only once. Input material: PBMCs or T cells enriched from blood (not recorded which). These receptors all stem from a man aged 35 to 55 who had recovered from COVID-19.

Worth noting for this clone: Its ends do not fully match the called genes, so a read error is possible. The chain has TRBV15 and TRBJ1-6; D call uncertain. The CDR3 runs to 9 residues. Germline CDR1 LNHNV, CDR2 YYDKDF (reference sequence). CDR3 sequence: CLLNSPLHF. DNA for the CDR3: TGCCTCCTTAATTCACCCCTCCACTTT. Complete variable domain (other parts from reference TRBV15 and TRBJ1-6): DAMVIQNPRYQVTQFGKPVTLSCSQTLNHNVMYWYQQKSSQAPKLLFHYYDKDFNNEADTPDNFQSRRPNTSFCFLDIRSPGLGDTAMYLCLLNSPLHFGNGTRLTVT.

The chain links TRBV27 to TRBJ2-7, with D perhaps matching TRBD1 (6 bases). Germline CDR1 and CDR2: MNHEY and SMNVEV (reference sequence). The CDR3 is 13 amino acids. Deletions cut 6 bases from V and 3 bases from J, with 12 bases between. The CDR3 reads CASRLTGIYEQYF. DNA for the CDR3: TGTGCCAGCAGATTGACAGGTATCTACGAGCAGTACTTC.

The V call is TRBV19, the J call TRBJ2-5, with 9 bases lining up with TRBD1. With V trimmed by 6 bases and J by 4 bases, 9 bases remained unmatched. CDR3 length: 15 residues. Germline V gene sequence: CDR1 LNHDA, CDR2 SQIVND (reference sequence). The CDR3, as DNA: TGTGCCAGTAGCGAGGGACAGGGCTTACCAGAGACCCAGTACTTC. It codes for CASSEGQGLPETQYF.

The genes are TRBV7-9 and TRBJ2-7, with 7 positions matching TRBD2. Germline lookup yields CDR1 SEHNR and CDR2 FQNEAQ (reference sequence). CDR3 size: 17 residues. V shed 0 bases and J 3 bases; nucleotides not matched to a gene: 11. The CDR3 region is CASSLAGAGVYNYEQYF. CDR3 DNA: TGTGCCAGCAGCTTAGCAGGGGCGGGAGTCTATAACTACGAGCAGTACTTC.

The chain carries TRBV7-9 and TRBJ1-2, with 8 bases matching TRBD1. V was clipped by 5 bases and J by 10 bases; unmatched bases: 9. Germline loops: CDR1 SEHNR, CDR2 FQNEAQ (reference sequence). CDR3 length: 13 amino acids. The CDR3 bases are TGTGCCAGCAGCCGCGAGGGGACAGGCGCCTACACCTTC. Protein product: CASSREGTGAYTF. The variable domain in full, with the rest retrieved from reference TRBV7-9 and TRBJ1-2, is DTGVSQNPRHKITKRGQNVTFRCDPISEHNRLYWYRQTLGQGPEFLTYFQNEAQLEKSRLLSDRFSAERPKGSFSTLEIQRTEQGDSAMYLCASSREGTGAYTFGSGTRLTVV.

V and J are TRBV27 and TRBJ2-1; 7 bases are a match to TRBD1. Germline V CDR1 and CDR2: MNHEY, SMNVEV (reference sequence). The trim removed 6 bases at V and 6 bases at J, leaving 5 bases unmatched. This CDR3 has 13 amino acids. CDR3 coding DNA: TGTGCCAGCAGCCCTGACAGGGTCAATGAGCAGTTCTTC. It translates to CASSPDRVNEQFF.